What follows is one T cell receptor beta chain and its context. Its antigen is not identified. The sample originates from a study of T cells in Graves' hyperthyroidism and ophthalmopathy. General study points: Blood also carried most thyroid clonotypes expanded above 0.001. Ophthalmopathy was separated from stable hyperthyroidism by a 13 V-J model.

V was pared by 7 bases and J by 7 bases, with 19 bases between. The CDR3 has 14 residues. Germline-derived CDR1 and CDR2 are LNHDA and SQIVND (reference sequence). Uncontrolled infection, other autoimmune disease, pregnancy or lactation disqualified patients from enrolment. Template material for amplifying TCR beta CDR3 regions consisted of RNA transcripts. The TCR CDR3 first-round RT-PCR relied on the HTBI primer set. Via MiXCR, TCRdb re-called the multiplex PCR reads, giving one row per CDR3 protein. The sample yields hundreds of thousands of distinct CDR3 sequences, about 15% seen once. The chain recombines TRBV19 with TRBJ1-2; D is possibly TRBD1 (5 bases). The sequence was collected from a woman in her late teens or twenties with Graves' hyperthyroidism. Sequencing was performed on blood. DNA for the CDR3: TGTGCCAGTATGAACCAGGGACGGCGGGGTGGCTACACCTTC. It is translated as CASMNQGRRGGYTF.